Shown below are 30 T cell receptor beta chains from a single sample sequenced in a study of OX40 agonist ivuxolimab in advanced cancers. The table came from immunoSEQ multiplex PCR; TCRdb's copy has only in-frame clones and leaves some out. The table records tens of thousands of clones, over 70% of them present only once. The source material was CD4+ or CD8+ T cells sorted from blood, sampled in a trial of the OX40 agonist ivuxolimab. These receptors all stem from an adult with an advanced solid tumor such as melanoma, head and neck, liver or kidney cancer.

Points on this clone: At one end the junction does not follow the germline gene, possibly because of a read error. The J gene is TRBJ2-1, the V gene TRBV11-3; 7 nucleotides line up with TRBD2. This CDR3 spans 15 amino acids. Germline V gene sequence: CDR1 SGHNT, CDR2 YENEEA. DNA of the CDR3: TGTGCCAGCACCTTAACCGGGACTACTTACAATGAGCAGTTCTTC. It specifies CASTLTGTTYNEQFF.

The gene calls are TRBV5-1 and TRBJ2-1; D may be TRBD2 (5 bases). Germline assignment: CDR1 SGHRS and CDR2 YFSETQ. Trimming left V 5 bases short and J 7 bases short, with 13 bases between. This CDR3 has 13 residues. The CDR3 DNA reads TGCGCCAGCAGAGTGGACGGGATGAATGAGCAGTTCTTC. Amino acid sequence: CASRVDGMNEQFF.

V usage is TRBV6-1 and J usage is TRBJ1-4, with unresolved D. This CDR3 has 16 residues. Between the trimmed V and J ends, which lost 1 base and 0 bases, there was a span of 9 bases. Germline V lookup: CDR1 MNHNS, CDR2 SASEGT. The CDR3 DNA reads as TGTGCCAGCAGTGAAGAGCCCGTGGCAACTAATGAAAAACTGTTTTTT. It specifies CASSEEPVATNEKLFF.

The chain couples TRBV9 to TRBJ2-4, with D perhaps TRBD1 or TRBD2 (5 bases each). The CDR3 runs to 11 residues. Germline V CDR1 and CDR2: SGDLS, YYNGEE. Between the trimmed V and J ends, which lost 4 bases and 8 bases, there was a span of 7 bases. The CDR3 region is CASSMGDIQYF. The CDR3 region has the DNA TGTGCCAGCAGCATGGGGGACATTCAGTACTTC.

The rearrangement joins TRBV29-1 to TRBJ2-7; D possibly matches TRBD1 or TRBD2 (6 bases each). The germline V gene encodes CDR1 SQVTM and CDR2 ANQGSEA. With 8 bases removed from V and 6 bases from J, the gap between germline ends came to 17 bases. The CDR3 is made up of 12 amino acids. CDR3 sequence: CSFSPGGLEQYF. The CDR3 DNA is TGCAGCTTCTCCCCCGGGGGCCTCGAGCAGTACTTC.

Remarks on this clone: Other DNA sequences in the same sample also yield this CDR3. The CDR3 sequence: CASSQEGGGGREQYF. CDR3 coding DNA: TGCGCCAGCAGCCAAGAAGGGGGAGGGGGGCGGGAGCAGTACTTC. This chain joins TRBV4-1 and TRBJ2-7, with D possibly being TRBD2 (7 bases). Looked up from germline, CDR1 is MGHRA and CDR2 is YSYEKL. The V gene lost 0 bases and the J gene lost 7 bases, with 16 bases spanning the gap. The CDR3 runs to 15 residues.

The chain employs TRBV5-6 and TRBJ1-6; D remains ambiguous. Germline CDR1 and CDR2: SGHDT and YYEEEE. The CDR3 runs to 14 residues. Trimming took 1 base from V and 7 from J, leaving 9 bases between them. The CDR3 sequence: CASSLRRNNSPLHF. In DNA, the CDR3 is TGTGCCAGCAGCTTGCGACGGAACAATTCACCCCTCCACTTT.

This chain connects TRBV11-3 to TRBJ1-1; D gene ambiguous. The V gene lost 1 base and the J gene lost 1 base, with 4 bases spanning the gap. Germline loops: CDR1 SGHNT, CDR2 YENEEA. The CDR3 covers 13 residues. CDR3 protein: CASSLVGNTEAFF. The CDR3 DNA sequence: TGTGCCAGCAGCTTAGTTGGGAACACTGAAGCTTTCTTT.

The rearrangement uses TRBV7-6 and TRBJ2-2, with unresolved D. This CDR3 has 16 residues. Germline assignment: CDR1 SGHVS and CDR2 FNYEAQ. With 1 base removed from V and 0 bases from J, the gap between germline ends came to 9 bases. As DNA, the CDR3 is TGTGCCAGCAGCTTAGGCGAGAGAGCGAACACCGGGGAGCTGTTTTTT. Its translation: CASSLGERANTGELFF. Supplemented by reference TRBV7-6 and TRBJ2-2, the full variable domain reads GAGVSQSPRYKVTKRGQDVALRCDPISGHVSLYWYRQALGQGPEFLTYFNYEAQQDKSGLPNDRFSAERPEGSISTLTIQRTEQRDSAMYRCASSLGERANTGELFFGEGSRLTVL.

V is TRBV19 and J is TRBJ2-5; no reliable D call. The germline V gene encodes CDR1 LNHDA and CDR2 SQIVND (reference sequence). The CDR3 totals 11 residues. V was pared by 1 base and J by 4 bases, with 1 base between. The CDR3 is CASSIAETQYF. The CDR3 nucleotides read TGTGCCAGTAGTATAGCAGAGACCCAGTACTTC.

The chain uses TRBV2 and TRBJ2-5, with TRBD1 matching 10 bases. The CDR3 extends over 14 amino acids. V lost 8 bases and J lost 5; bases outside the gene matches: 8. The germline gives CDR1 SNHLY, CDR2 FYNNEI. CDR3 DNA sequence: TGTGCCAGCGTCCGGGACAGGGGTCTTGAGACCCAGTACTTC. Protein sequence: CASVRDRGLETQYF.

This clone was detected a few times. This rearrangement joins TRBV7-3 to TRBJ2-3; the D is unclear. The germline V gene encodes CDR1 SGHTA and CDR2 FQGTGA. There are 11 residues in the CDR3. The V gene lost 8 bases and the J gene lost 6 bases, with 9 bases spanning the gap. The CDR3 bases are TGTGCCAGCGGCCATGGGGATACGCAGTATTTT. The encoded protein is CASGHGDTQYF.

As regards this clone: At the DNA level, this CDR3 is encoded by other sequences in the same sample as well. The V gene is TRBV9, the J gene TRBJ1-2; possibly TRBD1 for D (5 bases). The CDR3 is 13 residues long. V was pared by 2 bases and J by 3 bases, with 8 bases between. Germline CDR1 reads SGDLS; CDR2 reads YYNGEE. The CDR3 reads CASSVGGDYGYTF. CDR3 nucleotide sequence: TGTGCCAGCAGCGTTGGGGGAGACTATGGCTACACCTTC.

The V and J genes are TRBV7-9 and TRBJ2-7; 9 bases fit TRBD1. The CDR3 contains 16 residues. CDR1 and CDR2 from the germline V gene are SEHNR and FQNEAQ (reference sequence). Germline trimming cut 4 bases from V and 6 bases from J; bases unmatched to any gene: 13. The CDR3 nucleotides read TGTGCCAGCAGCTCCCCTTGGAACGGGACAGGGATCGAGCAGTACTTC. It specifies CASSSPWNGTGIEQYF. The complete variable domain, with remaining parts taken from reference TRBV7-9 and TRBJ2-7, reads DTGVSQNPRHKITKRGQNVTFRCDPISEHNRLYWYRQTLGQGPEFLTYFQNEAQLEKSRLLSDRFSAERPKGSFSTLEIQRTEQGDSAMYLCASSSPWNGTGIEQYFGPGTRLTVT.

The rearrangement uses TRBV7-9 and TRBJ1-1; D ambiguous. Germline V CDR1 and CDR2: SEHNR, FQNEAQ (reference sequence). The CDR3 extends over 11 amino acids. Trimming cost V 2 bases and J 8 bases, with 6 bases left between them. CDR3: CASSLTGEAFF. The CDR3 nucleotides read TGTGCCAGCAGCTTAACCGGAGAAGCTTTCTTT.

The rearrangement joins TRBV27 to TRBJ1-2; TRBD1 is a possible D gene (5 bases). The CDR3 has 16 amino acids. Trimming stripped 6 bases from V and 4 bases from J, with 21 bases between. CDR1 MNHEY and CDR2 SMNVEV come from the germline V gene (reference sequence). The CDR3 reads CASSEGRGPMGYGYTF. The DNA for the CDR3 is TGTGCCAGCAGCGAGGGGCGAGGGCCCATGGGCTATGGCTACACCTTC.

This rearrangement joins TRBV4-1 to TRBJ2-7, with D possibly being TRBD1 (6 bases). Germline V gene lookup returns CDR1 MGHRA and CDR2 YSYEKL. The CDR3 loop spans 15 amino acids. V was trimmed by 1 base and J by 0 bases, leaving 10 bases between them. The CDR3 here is CASSQVTGSSYEQYF. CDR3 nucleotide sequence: TGCGCCAGCAGCCAAGTTACAGGGAGCTCCTACGAGCAGTACTTC.

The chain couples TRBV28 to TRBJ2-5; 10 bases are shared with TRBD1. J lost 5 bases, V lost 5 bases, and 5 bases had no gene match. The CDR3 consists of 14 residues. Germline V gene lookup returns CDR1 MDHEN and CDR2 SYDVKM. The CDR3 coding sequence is TGTGCCAGCAGTCTGGGACAGGGGAGGGAGACCCAGTACTTC. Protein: CASSLGQGRETQYF.

DNA of the CDR3: TGTGCCAGCAGCGGGGCTCCCTACGAGCAGTACTTC. Its translation is CASSGAPYEQYF. The rearrangement uses TRBV2 and TRBJ2-7; D tentatively reads TRBD1 or TRBD2 (5 bases each). The V gene lost 6 bases and the J gene lost 2 bases, with 8 bases spanning the gap. Germline V CDR1 and CDR2: SNHLY, FYNNEI. This CDR3 has 12 amino acids. The full variable domain, with the rest looked up from reference TRBV2 and TRBJ2-7, is EPEVTQTPSHQVTQMGQEVILRCVPISNHLYFYWYRQILGQKVEFLVSFYNNEISEKSEIFDDQFSVERPDGSNFTLKIRSTKLEDSAMYFCASSGAPYEQYFGPGTRLTVT.

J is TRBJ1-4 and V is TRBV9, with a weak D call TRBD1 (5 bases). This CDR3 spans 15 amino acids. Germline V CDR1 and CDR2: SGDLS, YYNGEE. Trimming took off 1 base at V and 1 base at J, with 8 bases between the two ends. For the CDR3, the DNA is TGTGCCAGCAGCGTAATGGGGCTAACTAATGAAAAACTGTTTTTT. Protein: CASSVMGLTNEKLFF.

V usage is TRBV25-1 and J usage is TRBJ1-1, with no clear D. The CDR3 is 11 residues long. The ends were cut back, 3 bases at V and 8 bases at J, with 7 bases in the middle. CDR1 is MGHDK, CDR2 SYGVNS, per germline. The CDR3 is CASSDLTEAFF. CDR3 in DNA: TGTGCCAGCAGTGATTTAACCGAAGCTTTCTTT.

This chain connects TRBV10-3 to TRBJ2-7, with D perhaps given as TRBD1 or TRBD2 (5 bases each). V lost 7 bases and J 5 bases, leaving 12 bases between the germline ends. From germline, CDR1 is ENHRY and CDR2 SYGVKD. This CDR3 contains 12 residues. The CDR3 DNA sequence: TGTGCCATCATGGGGGAACTTGACGAGCAGTACTTC. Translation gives CAIMGELDEQYF.

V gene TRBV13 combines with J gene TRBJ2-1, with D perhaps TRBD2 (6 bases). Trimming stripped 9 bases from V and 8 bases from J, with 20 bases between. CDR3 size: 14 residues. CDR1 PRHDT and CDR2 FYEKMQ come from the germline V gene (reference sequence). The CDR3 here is CARPPISEGYEQFF. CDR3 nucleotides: TGTGCCAGACCCCCGATTTCGGAGGGGTATGAGCAGTTCTTC.

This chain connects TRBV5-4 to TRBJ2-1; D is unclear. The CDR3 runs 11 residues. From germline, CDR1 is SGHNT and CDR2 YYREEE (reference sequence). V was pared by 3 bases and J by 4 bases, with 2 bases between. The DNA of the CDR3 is TGTGCCAGCAGCTGGTACAATGAGCAGTTCTTC. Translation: CASSWYNEQFF.

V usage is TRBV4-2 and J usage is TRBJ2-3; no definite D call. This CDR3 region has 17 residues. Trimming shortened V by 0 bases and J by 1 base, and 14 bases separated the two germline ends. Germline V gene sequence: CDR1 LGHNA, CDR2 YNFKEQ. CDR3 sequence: CASSQDIATPGTDTQYF. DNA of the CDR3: TGTGCCAGCAGCCAAGACATCGCGACCCCTGGCACAGATACGCAGTATTTT.

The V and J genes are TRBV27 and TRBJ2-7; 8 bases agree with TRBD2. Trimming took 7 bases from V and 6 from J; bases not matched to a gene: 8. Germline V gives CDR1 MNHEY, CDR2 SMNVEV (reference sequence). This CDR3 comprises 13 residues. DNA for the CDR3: TGTGCCAGCACCGTCCGGGGGGGCAGCGAGCAGTACTTC. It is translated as CASTVRGGSEQYF.

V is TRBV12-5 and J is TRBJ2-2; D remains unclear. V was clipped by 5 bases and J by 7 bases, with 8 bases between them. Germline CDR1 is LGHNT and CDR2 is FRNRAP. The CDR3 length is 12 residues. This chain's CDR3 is CASGPEGGELFF. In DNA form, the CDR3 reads TGTGCTAGTGGTCCTGAAGGCGGGGAGCTGTTTTTT.

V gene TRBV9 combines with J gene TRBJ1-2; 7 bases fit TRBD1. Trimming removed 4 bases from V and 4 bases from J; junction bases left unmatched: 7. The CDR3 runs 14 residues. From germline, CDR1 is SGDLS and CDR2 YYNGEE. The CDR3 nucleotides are TGTGCCAGCAGCTCTTCGACAGGGACCTATGGCTACACCTTC. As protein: CASSSSTGTYGYTF.

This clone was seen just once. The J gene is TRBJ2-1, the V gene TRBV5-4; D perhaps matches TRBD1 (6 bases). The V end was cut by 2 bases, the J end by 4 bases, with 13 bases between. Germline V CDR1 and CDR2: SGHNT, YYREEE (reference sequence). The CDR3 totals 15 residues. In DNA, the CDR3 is TGTGCCAGCAGCTTTACCGGGACATCGTACAATGAGCAGTTCTTC. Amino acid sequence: CASSFTGTSYNEQFF. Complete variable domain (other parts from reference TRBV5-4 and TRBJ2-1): ETGVTQSPTHLIKTRGQQVTLRCSSQSGHNTVSWYQQALGQGPQFIFQYYREEENGRGNFPPRFSGLQFPNYSSELNVNALELDDSALYLCASSFTGTSYNEQFFGPGTRLTVL.

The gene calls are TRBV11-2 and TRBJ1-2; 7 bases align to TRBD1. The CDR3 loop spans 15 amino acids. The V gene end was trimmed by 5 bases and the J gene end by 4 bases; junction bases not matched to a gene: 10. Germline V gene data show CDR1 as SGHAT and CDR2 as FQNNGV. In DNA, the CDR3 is TGTGCCAGCAGCCTCGGGACAGCAAAACCCTATGGCTACACCTTC. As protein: CASSLGTAKPYGYTF.